This TCR beta chain stems from a study of blood T cells in healthy people across ages. About the study: Roughly one uniquely barcoded beta molecule per two T cells was captured.

This clonotype showed up many times. What it recognizes is unknown. General study results and limits: With donor CMV status unknown, expanded clonotype changes were possibly confounded. Age advanced and TCR beta diversity per million T cells fell, roughly linearly. Diversity estimates drawn from one million T cells were deemed underestimates.

Primers used in a second PCR of about 6 to 12 cycles were a sample-barcoded 5' primer and a J-beta primer mix. MiXCR, applied by TCRdb to the 5' RACE reads, yields one record per CDR3 protein. The sample lists about 650,000 distinct CDR3 sequences, about 30% occurring once. What was sequenced was blood. This clonotype originated in a woman older than 75 in good health.

The CDR3 here is CASSSTGGMSSPLHF. The CDR3 DNA sequence: TGTGCCAGCAGCTCAACAGGGGGTATGAGCTCACCCCTCCACTTT. The chain links TRBV7-9 to TRBJ1-6; 8 bases are shared with TRBD1. CDR1 is SEHNR and CDR2 is FQNEAQ in the germline V gene (reference sequence). Unmatched junction bases numbered 9, after V lost 4 bases and J lost 10 bases. The CDR3 has 15 amino acids.